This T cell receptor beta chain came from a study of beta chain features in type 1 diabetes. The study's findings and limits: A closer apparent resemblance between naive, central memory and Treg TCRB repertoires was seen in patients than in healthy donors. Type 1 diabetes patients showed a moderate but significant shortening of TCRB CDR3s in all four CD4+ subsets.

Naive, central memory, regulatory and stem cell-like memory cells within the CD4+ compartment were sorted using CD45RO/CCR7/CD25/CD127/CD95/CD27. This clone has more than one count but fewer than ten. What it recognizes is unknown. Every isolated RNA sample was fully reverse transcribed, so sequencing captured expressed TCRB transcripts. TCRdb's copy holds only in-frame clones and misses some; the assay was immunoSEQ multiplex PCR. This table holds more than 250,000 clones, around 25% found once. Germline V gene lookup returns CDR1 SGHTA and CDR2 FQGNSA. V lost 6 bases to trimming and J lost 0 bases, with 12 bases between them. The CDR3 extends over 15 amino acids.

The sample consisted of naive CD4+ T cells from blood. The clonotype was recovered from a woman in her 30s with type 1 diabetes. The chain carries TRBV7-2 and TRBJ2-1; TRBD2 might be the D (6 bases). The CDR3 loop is CASSLDYSSYNEQFF. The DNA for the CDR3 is TGTGCCAGCAGTCTGGACTATAGCTCCTACAATGAGCAGTTCTTC.